The sequence of this TCR beta chain was determined in a study of response to subunit inactivated influenza vaccine (dated by TCRdb to 2017 to 2018). The study in broad terms: The study used deep quantitative T cell receptor repertoire profiling to track responses to a trivalent subunit inactivated influenza vaccine.

The protocol used for the library was RT-PCR. Sequencing was carried out with an Illumina HiSeq 2500. TCRdb handled the public reads itself, with Q25 trimming in fastp and clone calling in MiXCR, and kept productive beta chains. Each CDR3 protein gets just one entry, which takes the most common genes and DNA from the rows behind it. This sample comprises over 650,000 distinct CDR3 sequences, 15% to 20% of them detected only once. The ten largest clonotypes hold 11% of the sample. There are a few counts of this clonotype. Its antigen is still unknown. Base-call qualities are not available, and no considerably larger clone is one nucleotide away. Points the paper makes about the study in general: It was suggested by the authors that each seasonal influenza vaccination may recruit only a limited number of new T cells.

The germline V gene specifies MNHEY as CDR1 and SVGEGT as CDR2. Trimming takes 6 bases from V and 5 bases from J, and the germline ends sit 19 bases apart. Its CDR3 holds 15 amino acids, cysteine through phenylalanine. Only the CDR3 DNA is retained, 45 bases long and in frame from the first base. The sequence was collected from a man aged 50 to 60 who received an inactivated influenza vaccine. Donor details come from another sample of the same person, matched by shared clones. The sample was PBMCs from blood, taken about 5 days after vaccination. The V gene is TRBV6-2 or TRBV6-3 and the J gene is TRBJ2-5; the D gene is tentatively TRBD1 or TRBD2, each matching 5 bases. DNA sequence: TGTGCCAGCAGGAGGGGCTCCTCGGAATCGGAGACCCAGTACTTC. Its product reads: CASRRGSSESETQYF.